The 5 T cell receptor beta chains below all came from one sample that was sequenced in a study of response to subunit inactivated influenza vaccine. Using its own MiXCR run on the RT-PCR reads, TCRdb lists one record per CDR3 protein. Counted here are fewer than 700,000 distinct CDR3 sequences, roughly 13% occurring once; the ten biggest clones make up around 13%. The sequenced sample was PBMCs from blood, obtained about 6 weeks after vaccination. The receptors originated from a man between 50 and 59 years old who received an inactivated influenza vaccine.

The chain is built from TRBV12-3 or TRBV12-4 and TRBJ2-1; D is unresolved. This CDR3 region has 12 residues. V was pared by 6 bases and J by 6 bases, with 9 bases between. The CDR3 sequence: CASSQDANEQFF. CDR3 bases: TGTGCCAGCAGCCAAGACGCCAATGAGCAGTTCTTC.

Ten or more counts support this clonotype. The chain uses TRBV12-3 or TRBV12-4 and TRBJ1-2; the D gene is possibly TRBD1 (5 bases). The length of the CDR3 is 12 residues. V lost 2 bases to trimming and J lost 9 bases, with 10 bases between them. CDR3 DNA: TGTGCCAGCAGTTTAAATGAGGGGAGCTACACCTTC. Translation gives CASSLNEGSYTF.

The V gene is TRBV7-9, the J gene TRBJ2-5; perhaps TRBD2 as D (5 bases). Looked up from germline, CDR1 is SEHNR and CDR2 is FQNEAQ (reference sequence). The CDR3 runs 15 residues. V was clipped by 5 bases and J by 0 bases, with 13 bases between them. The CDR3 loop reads CASSPGIGYQETQYF. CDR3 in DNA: TGTGCCAGCAGCCCGGGGATTGGATACCAAGAGACCCAGTACTTC.

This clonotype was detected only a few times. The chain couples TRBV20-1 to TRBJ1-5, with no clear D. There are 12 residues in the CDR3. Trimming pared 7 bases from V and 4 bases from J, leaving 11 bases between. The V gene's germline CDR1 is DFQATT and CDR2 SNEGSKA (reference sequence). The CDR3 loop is CSGEEPNQPQHF. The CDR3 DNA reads TGCAGTGGGGAGGAACCAAATCAGCCCCAGCATTTT.

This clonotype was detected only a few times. The CDR3 spells CASSLVGRGMGNEQFF. In DNA, the CDR3 is TGTGCCAGCAGCTTAGTAGGCAGGGGAATGGGAAATGAGCAGTTCTTC. The gene calls are TRBV7-2 and TRBJ2-1; a possible D gene is TRBD1 (6 bases). The V and J ends lost 1 base and 7 bases respectively, with 17 bases between them. CDR1 and CDR2 from the germline V gene are SGHTA and FQGNSA. The length of the CDR3 is 16 residues. Filled out from reference TRBV7-2 and TRBJ2-1, the complete variable domain reads GAGVSQSPSNKVTEKGKDVELRCDPISGHTALYWYRQSLGQGLEFLIYFQGNSAPDKSGLPSDRFSAERTGGSVSTLTIQRTQQEDSAVYLCASSLVGRGMGNEQFFGPGTRLTVL.